The clone carrying this TCR beta chain was found a few times. The data originate from a study of blood T cell repertoires in COVID-19. At the level of the study: PBMCs, B-cell-depleted T cells, or T cells were the source of the cDNA or gDNA that made up the material.

V was pared by 2 bases and J by 0 bases, with 4 bases of the junction left unmatched. CDR1 and CDR2 (germline): MNHEY, SMNVEV (reference sequence). The CDR3 is made up of 16 amino acids. Per the authors' pipeline: Amplification of reference gene primers provided the estimated nucleated cell counts. Sequencing was performed with immunoSEQ multiplex PCR; in TCRdb, only in-frame clones are kept and a portion is missing. V and J calls and clone size are given by that table; D and trimming were obtained from the DNA. The sample carries about 210,000 clones, about 90% recorded once. The chain employs TRBV27 and TRBJ2-1, with TRBD2 matching over 7 bases. The sequenced material came from peripheral blood. The sequence was obtained from a man under 40 with acute or convalescent COVID-19. In DNA form, the CDR3 reads TGTGCCAGCAGTTTAAGGCGGGGGAGCTCCTACAATGAGCAGTTCTTC. Encoded protein: CASSLRRGSSYNEQFF.